This TCR beta chain emerged from a study of shared clonotypes between healthy human individuals. Each of the donors was a healthy adult who was HIV-negative and had not had a recent acute infection or vaccination. As concerns this clone: As yet, its antigen is unknown.

Sorted-subset replicate PCR reactions contained roughly 200 ng DNA, corresponding to about 30,000 T cell genomes. TCRdb's table, derived via immunoSEQ multiplex PCR, lists solely in-frame clones and lacks some. Here the sample spans under 200,000 clones, approximately 92% being singletons. Overall study results and limits: Relative to clonotypes present in all four donors, those not shared had lower generation probabilities.

Germline V gives CDR1 DFQATT, CDR2 SNEGSKA (reference sequence). Trimming cost V 6 bases and J 4 bases, with 10 bases left between them. There are 11 residues in the CDR3. The V gene is TRBV20-1, the J gene TRBJ2-7; D not certain. This clonotype was sampled from a woman younger than 45 in good health. The sequencing input was naive CD4+ T cells sorted from blood. The subset was: CD45RA+ positively selected. In DNA form, the CDR3 reads TGCAGTGCCAACCAAAAGTACGAGCAGTACTTC. Amino acid sequence: CSANQKYEQYF.